These T cell receptor beta chains were read from a single sample in a study of vaccination effects on CD4 cells after COVID-19. Profiled with immunoSEQ multiplex PCR; TCRdb holds only in-frame clones, not every one. Of tens of thousands of clones detected, over 60% appear once; the ten largest clones hold under 7%. Their antigens are not known. The sequencing here drew on CD4+ T cells from PBMCs cultured without peptide, taken after COVID-19 vaccination. The receptors were gathered from a human donor who had a prior SARS-CoV-2 infection. The CDR3 runs from the conserved cysteine through the conserved F or W. Each record gives: V gene, J gene, CDR3 protein.

V gene: TRBV7-9; J gene: TRBJ2-5; CDR3 protein: CASSPWLAGGFETQYF
V gene: TRBV4-2; J gene: TRBJ2-3; CDR3 protein: CASSLNYGPATDTQYF
V gene: TRBV7-9; J gene: TRBJ2-1; CDR3 protein: CASRRTSGEEEQFF
V gene: TRBV4-1; J gene: TRBJ1-3; CDR3 protein: CASSQAGTGGNTIYF
V gene: TRBV2; J gene: TRBJ2-2; CDR3 protein: CASSDRDRGPGELFF
V gene: TRBV29-1; J gene: TRBJ2-7; CDR3 protein: CSARKLGSYEQYF
V gene: TRBV7-2; J gene: TRBJ2-3; CDR3 protein: CASSPAGRGGGGDTQYF
V gene: TRBV5-1; J gene: TRBJ2-2; CDR3 protein: CASSLSGTGTGELFF
V gene: TRBV19; J gene: TRBJ1-5; CDR3 protein: CASSIDSLSGQPQHF
V gene: TRBV4-3; J gene: TRBJ2-1; CDR3 protein: CASSRQLKSDNEQFF
V gene: TRBV9; J gene: TRBJ2-7; CDR3 protein: CASSRSVGGDGMEQYF
V gene: TRBV7-7; J gene: TRBJ1-2; CDR3 protein: CASSSWDRVDYGYTF
V gene: TRBV10-2; J gene: TRBJ2-3; CDR3 protein: CASSELDTQYF
V gene: TRBV2; J gene: TRBJ1-2; CDR3 protein: CASLPYSNYGYTF
V gene: TRBV5-6; J gene: TRBJ2-5; CDR3 protein: CASSLVSGRETQYF
V gene: TRBV5-4; J gene: TRBJ1-6; CDR3 protein: CASTLDGSYNSPLHF
V gene: TRBV2; J gene: TRBJ1-2; CDR3 protein: CASSIYGLNYGYTF
V gene: TRBV6-2/TRBV6-3; J gene: TRBJ2-7; CDR3 protein: CASTPPTGPEQYF
V gene: TRBV30; J gene: TRBJ2-3; CDR3 protein: CAWSVASGNVDSTQYF